The 21 T cell receptor beta chains presented below share a single source sample, sequenced in a study of cytomegalovirus exposure and HLA in healthy donors. Assay used: immunoSEQ multiplex PCR; TCRdb lists only in-frame clones, some missing. Counted here are approximately 200,000 clones, about three quarters occurring once; the ten biggest clones make up 1% to 1.5%. Specimen: PBMCs. The source of these receptors is a woman between 25 and 40 years old in good health and CMV-seronegative.

This chain joins TRBV7-9 and TRBJ2-3, with 7 bases lining up with TRBD2. The J segment lost 1 base and the V segment lost 4 bases, leaving 8 bases of the junction unmatched. The CDR3 spans 16 residues. The V gene's germline CDR1 is SEHNR and CDR2 FQNEAQ (reference sequence). CDR3 sequence (DNA): TGTGCCAGCAGCTCAGGTCACACTAGCGGCACAGATACGCAGTATTTT. It is translated as CASSSGHTSGTDTQYF.

The chain uses TRBV18 and TRBJ1-5; 10 bases line up with TRBD1. CDR1 is KGHSH and CDR2 is LQKENI in the germline V gene. V lost 4 bases, J lost 0 bases, and 18 bases stayed unmatched. The CDR3 extends over 21 amino acids. CDR3 coding DNA: TGTGCCAGCTCACGGAGACAGGGGGCACGCGCGGGGGAGAATAGCAATCAGCCCCAGCATTTT. It translates to CASSRRQGARAGENSNQPQHF.

The V gene is TRBV6-1, the J gene TRBJ1-2; D not certain. The CDR3 sequence is 17 residues long. Germline V gene lookup returns CDR1 MNHNS and CDR2 SASEGT. Between the trimmed V and J ends, which lost 2 bases and 0 bases, there was a span of 16 bases. The CDR3 sequence: CASSEWEGRRANYGYTF. CDR3 nucleotide sequence: TGTGCCAGCAGTGAATGGGAGGGTAGGAGAGCTAACTATGGCTACACCTTC.

The genes are TRBV19 and TRBJ2-3; TRBD1 aligns across 10 bases. CDR3 length equals 15 residues. Trimming removed 6 bases from V and 0 bases from J; junction bases left unmatched: 3. Per germline, CDR1 LNHDA and CDR2 SQIVND (reference sequence). CDR3: CASRRDRGSTDTQYF. The CDR3 region has the DNA TGTGCCAGTAGGCGGGACAGGGGCAGCACAGATACGCAGTATTTT.

The chain links TRBV29-1 to TRBJ2-2; unclear D gene. The CDR3 length is 13 residues. V was trimmed by 3 bases and J by 1 base, leaving 6 bases between them. In germline, CDR1 is SQVTM, CDR2 ANQGSEA. CDR3 in amino acids: CSVERQNTGELFF. The DNA of the CDR3 is TGCAGCGTTGAGCGACAGAACACCGGGGAGCTGTTTTTT.

V is TRBV7-6 and J is TRBJ1-1; D is undetermined. Germline-derived CDR1 and CDR2 are SGHVS and FNYEAQ. The CDR3 is 12 residues long. The V end lost 5 bases, the J end lost 1 base, and 5 bases lay between the germline ends. The CDR3 region has the DNA TGTGCCAGCAGCCGAGGGAACACTGAAGCTTTCTTT. As protein: CASSRGNTEAFF.

V and J are TRBV9 and TRBJ1-1; maybe TRBD1 (5 bases). The CDR3 loop spans 14 amino acids. V was cut by 0 bases and J by 6 bases, with 12 bases left in between. Germline V CDR1 and CDR2: SGDLS, YYNGEE. This CDR3 reads CASSVVLGAPEAFF. CDR3 sequence (DNA): TGTGCCAGCAGCGTAGTATTAGGGGCCCCTGAAGCTTTCTTT. The full variable domain, with the rest looked up from reference TRBV9 and TRBJ1-1, is DSGVTQTPKHLITATGQRVTLRCSPRSGDLSVYWYQQSLDQGLQFLIQYYNGEERAKGNILERFSAQQFPDLHSELNLSSLELGDSALYFCASSVVLGAPEAFFGQGTRLTVV.

The chain links TRBV10-1 to TRBJ2-5, with D possibly matching TRBD1 (5 bases). Trimming removed 6 bases at V and 5 bases at J, with 13 bases between. CDR3 length: 13 amino acids. CDR1 is WNHNN and CDR2 is SYGVQD in the germline V gene (reference sequence). The CDR3 loop is CASSAGSRETQYF. The CDR3 DNA reads as TGCGCCAGCAGCGCAGGGTCCAGGGAGACCCAGTACTTC.

The V call is TRBV6-1, the J call TRBJ1-2, with D perhaps TRBD1 (5 bases). V gave up 3 bases and J gave up 8 bases, with 10 bases separating them. Per the germline V gene, CDR1 is MNHNS and CDR2 is SASEGT. This CDR3 spans 12 amino acids. The CDR3 here is CASSDRVNGYTF. The DNA of the CDR3 is TGTGCCAGCAGTGACAGGGTGAACGGCTACACCTTC.

This chain connects TRBV19 to TRBJ2-3, with 8 bases matching TRBD1. V was pared by 4 bases and J by 3 bases, with 6 bases of the junction left unmatched. Germline assignment: CDR1 LNHDA and CDR2 SQIVND (reference sequence). CDR3 length equals 15 residues. CDR3 nucleotide sequence: TGTGCCAGTAGTAGCTACAGGGGGATGACAGATACGCAGTATTTT. Translating it yields CASSSYRGMTDTQYF.

The gene calls are TRBV5-1 and TRBJ1-1; TRBD1 agrees at 9 bases. CDR1 SGHRS and CDR2 YFSETQ come from the germline V gene. The CDR3 is made up of 14 amino acids. J lost 2 bases, V lost 8 bases, and 7 bases had no gene match. Written as DNA, the CDR3 is TGCGCCAGTTCGGGACAGGGTCTTAACACTGAAGCTTTCTTT. Protein: CASSGQGLNTEAFF.

This chain joins TRBV6-6 and TRBJ1-3; D remains ambiguous. V shed 2 bases and J shed 7 bases, with 9 bases lying between them. Germline lookup yields CDR1 MNHNY and CDR2 SVGAGI (reference sequence). The CDR3 covers 13 residues. CDR3 in DNA: TGTGCCAGCAGTTACCCCGAGTTGAACACCATATATTTT. Encoded protein: CASSYPELNTIYF.

The chain recombines TRBV9 with TRBJ2-3; D remains ambiguous. Germline values: CDR1 SGDLS, CDR2 YYNGEE. The CDR3 is 13 amino acids. V lost 4 bases and J lost 6, with 12 bases in between. This CDR3 reads CASSSRVGDTQYF. In DNA, the CDR3 is TGTGCCAGCAGCTCCCGGGTCGGGGATACGCAGTATTTT.

This sequence joins TRBV7-9 and TRBJ2-5; 7 nucleotides align to TRBD2. The CDR3 is 16 amino acids. Germline CDR1 SEHNR, CDR2 FQNEAQ (reference sequence). Trimming at V came to 5 bases and at J to 4 bases, leaving 13 bases not matched to a gene. The DNA of the CDR3 is TGTGCCAGCAGCCAACGACAGATTGGGGAGGGAGAGACCCAGTACTTC. Translated: CASSQRQIGEGETQYF.

J is TRBJ2-7 and V is TRBV19; 8 bases map to TRBD1. Germline values: CDR1 LNHDA, CDR2 SQIVND (reference sequence). The CDR3 loop spans 14 amino acids. Trimming removed 2 bases from V and 5 bases from J; junction bases left unmatched: 5. CDR3: CASSIQGAGNEQYF. In DNA form, the CDR3 reads TGTGCCAGTAGTATACAGGGGGCGGGGAACGAGCAGTACTTC.

The chain couples TRBV19 to TRBJ2-7, with 9 bases that match TRBD2. J lost 2 bases, V lost 1 base, and 9 bases had no gene match. CDR1 is LNHDA, CDR2 SQIVND, per germline (reference sequence). This CDR3 spans 17 amino acids. CDR3: CASSIGPIAGVAYEQYF. For the CDR3, the DNA is TGTGCCAGTAGTATAGGCCCCATAGCGGGAGTGGCCTACGAGCAGTACTTC.

The J gene is TRBJ1-2, the V gene TRBV30; D is unresolved. The CDR3 length is 11 residues. Germline CDR1 reads GTSNPN; CDR2 reads SVGIG (reference sequence). V shed 2 bases and J shed 4 bases, with 5 bases lying between them. The CDR3 sequence is CAWSPLYGYTF. In DNA form, the CDR3 reads TGTGCCTGGAGTCCCCTCTATGGCTACACCTTC.

The genes are TRBV19 and TRBJ2-3; TRBD1 might be the D (5 bases). V lost 10 bases to trimming and J lost 6 bases, with 17 bases between them. Germline V lookup: CDR1 LNHDA, CDR2 SQIVND (reference sequence). This CDR3 has 13 residues. Written as DNA, the CDR3 is TGTGCCACTGCGACCCAAAAGGGGGATACGCAGTATTTT. Translation gives CATATQKGDTQYF.

The genes are TRBV9 and TRBJ2-7; D perhaps matches TRBD2 (5 bases). Germline loops: CDR1 SGDLS, CDR2 YYNGEE. The CDR3 is 14 amino acids. Deletions cut 0 bases from V and 6 bases from J, with 13 bases between. CDR3 in DNA: TGTGCCAGCAGCGTAGAAAGAGGGCCAGCCGAGCAGTACTTC. Protein: CASSVERGPAEQYF. Combining the CDR3 with reference TRBV9 and TRBJ2-7 gives the whole variable domain DSGVTQTPKHLITATGQRVTLRCSPRSGDLSVYWYQQSLDQGLQFLIQYYNGEERAKGNILERFSAQQFPDLHSELNLSSLELGDSALYFCASSVERGPAEQYFGPGTRLTVT.

The chain carries TRBV9 and TRBJ1-4; possibly TRBD1 for D (5 bases). Germline V gives CDR1 SGDLS, CDR2 YYNGEE. CDR3 length: 14 residues. The ends were cut back, 2 bases at V and 7 bases at J, with 12 bases in the middle. In DNA form, the CDR3 reads TGTGCCAGCAGCGTTGGACGGGGGGGTGAAAAACTGTTTTTT. It codes for CASSVGRGGEKLFF.

CDR3 sequence (DNA): TGTGCCAGCAGCTTGGTGGATGGGGGGGCGACTGAAGCTTTCTTT. Encoded protein: CASSLVDGGATEAFF. The chain employs TRBV5-6 and TRBJ1-1, with D tentatively TRBD1 (6 bases). Germline values: CDR1 SGHDT, CDR2 YYEEEE. CDR3 size: 15 residues. Trimming cost V 0 bases and J 5 bases, with 14 bases left between them.